Presented here are 3 T cell receptor beta chains from one specimen sequenced in a study of cytomegalovirus exposure and HLA in healthy donors. The primer mix had 60 Vbeta and 13 Jbeta primers. The table came from immunoSEQ multiplex PCR; TCRdb's copy has only in-frame clones and leaves some out. The profile shows about 170,000 clones, about four fifths of them singletons. Specimen: PBMCs. The receptors come from a woman aged 50 to 65 in good health and CMV-seropositive.

This chain connects TRBV12-5 to TRBJ1-1; no reliable D call. V lost 3 bases to trimming and J lost 1 base, with 21 bases between them. The germline gives CDR1 LGHNT, CDR2 FRNRAP. The CDR3 has 18 residues. This CDR3 reads CASGFGPLATPENTEAFF. The CDR3 bases are TGTGCTAGTGGTTTCGGTCCCCTTGCGACACCGGAGAACACTGAAGCTTTCTTT. Full variable domain (missing parts from reference TRBV12-5 and TRBJ1-1): DARVTQTPRHKVTEMGQEVTMRCQPILGHNTVFWYRQTMMQGLELLAYFRNRAPLDDSGMPKDRFSAEMPDATLATLKIQPSEPRDSAVYFCASGFGPLATPENTEAFFGQGTRLTVV.

V and J are TRBV5-4 and TRBJ1-6; 7 bases are shared with TRBD1. This CDR3 is 14 amino acids long. J was trimmed by 11 bases and V by 0 bases; bases with no gene match: 5. Looked up from germline, CDR1 is SGHNT and CDR2 is YYREEE (reference sequence). CDR3 loop: CASSLVGQGAPLHF. DNA for the CDR3: TGTGCCAGCAGCTTGGTAGGGCAGGGGGCACCCCTCCACTTT.

The chain recombines TRBV5-6 with TRBJ2-7, with a weak D call TRBD2 (6 bases). The germline V and J ends were trimmed by 0 bases and 2 bases, with 12 bases remaining between them. Germline V CDR1 and CDR2: SGHDT, YYEEEE. This CDR3 is built from 15 residues. CDR3 in amino acids: CASSLGARGAYEQYF. The CDR3 nucleotides read TGTGCCAGCAGCTTGGGCGCGCGGGGTGCCTACGAGCAGTACTTC.